These 2 T cell receptor beta chains were sequenced from one sample in a study of blood T cell repertoires in COVID-19. Profiling relied on immunoSEQ multiplex PCR, and the TCRdb table lists in-frame clones only, not all of them. In the table there are approximately 190,000 clones, 75% to 90% of which are singletons. The sequencing input was peripheral blood. These receptors all come from a woman aged 40 to 55 with acute or convalescent COVID-19.

This chain links TRBV5-6 with TRBJ2-4, with 11 bases aligning to TRBD2. Germline V gene lookup returns CDR1 SGHDT and CDR2 YYEEEE. The CDR3 length is 17 residues. Trimming cost V 9 bases and J 0 bases; bases outside gene matches: 11. The CDR3 DNA reads as TGTGCCACCTCGAGGGCTAGCGGGGGGCTAGCCAAAAACATTCAGTACTTC. The encoded protein is CATSRASGGLAKNIQYF.

The genes are TRBV2 and TRBJ2-1; D gene ambiguous. Per germline, CDR1 SNHLY and CDR2 FYNNEI. The V and J ends lost 5 bases and 6 bases respectively, with 8 bases between them. The CDR3 loop spans 12 amino acids. The CDR3 region has the DNA TGTGCCAGCAGTAAGATTAGCAATGAGCAGTTCTTC. Translated, it gives CASSKISNEQFF.